The 18 T cell receptor beta chains in this list originate from one sample, sequenced in a study of molecular identifiers for immune sequencing clone quantification. MiXCR was run by TCRdb on the PCR reads, yielding one entry per CDR3 protein. This table holds 300,000 to 400,000 distinct CDR3 sequences, roughly 23% found once. Sequenced sample: naive CD8+ T cells from blood, with Jurkat cell RNA spiked in. The subset: FACS-sorted CD8+CD4-CCR7+CD45RA+ naive T cells. The receptors were gathered from a human donor in good health. Some libraries in this study had Jurkat cell RNA spiked in.

In its sample, this clonotype was seen many times. The rearrangement joins TRBV5-1 to TRBJ1-1; possible D gene TRBD1, 5 bases. Trimming took 4 bases from V and 7 from J, leaving 17 bases between them. Germline V gives CDR1 SGHRS, CDR2 YFSETQ. The CDR3 length is 14 residues. The chain's CDR3 is CASSPDKWESEAFF. In DNA form, the CDR3 reads TGCGCCAGCAGCCCGGACAAGTGGGAAAGTGAAGCTTTCTTT. Complete variable domain (other parts from reference TRBV5-1 and TRBJ1-1): KAGVTQTPRYLIKTRGQQVTLSCSPISGHRSVSWYQQTPGQGLQFLFEYFSETQRNKGNFPGRFSGRQFSNSRSEMNVSTLELGDSALYLCASSPDKWESEAFFGQGTRLTVV.

This clonotype was recorded a few times. A much larger clone differs from this one at a single base, so this may be a read error. The chain recombines TRBV7-9 with TRBJ1-1; weak D call: TRBD1 (5 bases). Germline assignment: CDR1 SEHNR and CDR2 FQNEAQ (reference sequence). Trimming took 5 bases from V and 4 from J, leaving 26 bases between them. The CDR3 spans 18 residues. This CDR3 reads CASSLLDRGAGGGTEAFF. CDR3 nucleotide sequence: TGTGCCAGCAGCCTTCTAGACCGCGGGGCCGGGGGTGGCACTGAAGCTTTCTTT.

As regards this clonotype: This may be a read error: a much more frequent sequence differs by one nucleotide. This chain joins TRBV7-6 and TRBJ2-5; no definite D call. This CDR3 spans 15 amino acids. Looked up from germline, CDR1 is SGHVS and CDR2 is FNYEAQ. V lost 1 base and J lost 4, with 13 bases in between. This CDR3 is CASSLGTEFLETQYF. The CDR3 bases are TGTGCCAGCAGCTTAGGCACAGAGTTCCTAGAGACCCAGTACTTC.

On this clonotype itself: At one end, the junction sequence differs from germline, possibly due to a read error. The genes are TRBV19 and TRBJ2-2, with a tentative D call TRBD2 (5 bases). This CDR3 is built from 15 residues. CDR1 and CDR2 from the germline V gene are LNHDA and SQIVND (reference sequence). In nucleotides, the CDR3 is TGTGCCAGTAGTATAGGAACTAGGAGTACCGGGGAGCTGGTTTTT. It translates to CASSIGTRSTGELVF.

Only a few counts were recorded for this clonotype. The chain employs TRBV7-9 and TRBJ2-7; 9 bases map to TRBD1. The CDR3 runs 15 residues. V shed 4 bases and J 3 bases; nucleotides not matched to a gene: 7. CDR1 is SEHNR, CDR2 FQNEAQ, per germline (reference sequence). The DNA for the CDR3 is TGTGCCAGCAGCTCGCCGGGACAGGGTAACTACGAGCAGTACTTC. Translation gives CASSSPGQGNYEQYF. The full variable domain, with the rest looked up from reference TRBV7-9 and TRBJ2-7, is DTGVSQNPRHKITKRGQNVTFRCDPISEHNRLYWYRQTLGQGPEFLTYFQNEAQLEKSRLLSDRFSAERPKGSFSTLEIQRTEQGDSAMYLCASSSPGQGNYEQYFGPGTRLTVT.

This clonotype was recorded at least ten times. This chain joins TRBV6-2 or TRBV6-3 and TRBJ2-7; 11 bases map to TRBD2. This CDR3 comprises 15 residues. Trimming at V came to 4 bases and at J to 5 bases, leaving 7 bases not matched to a gene. Germline V gene lookup returns CDR1 MNHEY and CDR2 SVGEGT. CDR3 sequence reads: CASSSTLAGADEQYF. As DNA, the CDR3 is TGTGCCAGCAGTTCTACACTAGCGGGAGCCGACGAGCAGTACTTC.

There are a few counts of this clonotype. CDR3 nucleotides: TGTGCCAGCGGCGCCAGGGAGCCTGGGGCCAACGTCCTGACTTTC. Translation: CASGAREPGANVLTF. The chain has TRBV7-9 and TRBJ2-6; D possibly uses TRBD1 or TRBD2 (5 bases each). Trimming stripped 8 bases from V and 2 bases from J, with 13 bases between. CDR3 length: 15 residues. Germline assignment: CDR1 SEHNR and CDR2 FQNEAQ (reference sequence).

The chain employs TRBV2 and TRBJ2-3, with D possibly TRBD2 on 6 matching bases. CDR1 and CDR2 from the germline V gene are SNHLY and FYNNEI. V dropped 6 bases and J dropped 0 bases, with 22 bases sitting between them. The CDR3 has 18 amino acids. The CDR3 reads CASRGLPVSDFSTDTQYF. CDR3 in DNA: TGTGCCAGCAGGGGACTTCCCGTTAGCGACTTTAGCACAGATACGCAGTATTTT.

The CDR3: CASSNMDGYEQYF. The CDR3 bases are TGTGCCAGCAGTAACATGGACGGCTACGAGCAGTACTTC. The rearrangement links TRBV6-2 or TRBV6-3 to TRBJ2-7; D gene ambiguous. V lost 5 bases and J 3 bases, leaving 11 bases between the germline ends. The CDR3 consists of 13 residues. Germline loops: CDR1 MNHEY, CDR2 SVGEGT.

This clonotype occurred many times. This rearrangement joins TRBV5-8 to TRBJ2-7; maybe TRBD2 (5 bases). Trimming removed 0 bases from V and 9 bases from J, with 13 bases in between. Germline CDR1 and CDR2: SGHTS and YDEGEE. This CDR3 spans 13 amino acids. CDR3 protein: CASSLVSAEVQYF. In DNA, the CDR3 is TGTGCCAGCAGCTTGGTGTCAGCGGAGGTGCAGTACTTC.

The table lists this clonotype with many counts. This chain joins TRBV4-3 and TRBJ2-1, with 11 bases lining up with TRBD2. With 4 bases clipped from V and 4 bases from J, the junction kept 3 bases outside the gene matches. In germline, CDR1 is LGHNA, CDR2 YSLEER. The CDR3 has 15 amino acids. The CDR3 spells CASSRTSGSYNEQFF. Here the CDR3 DNA reads TGCGCCAGCAGCCGAACTAGCGGGAGTTACAATGAGCAGTTCTTC.

The sample holds many counts of this clonotype. The rearrangement links TRBV12-3 or TRBV12-4 to TRBJ2-7; 9 bases map to TRBD1. The CDR3 sequence is 14 residues long. V lost 1 base, J lost 6 bases, and 4 bases stayed unmatched. The CDR3 loop is CASSLGTGVGEQYF. In nucleotides, the CDR3 is TGTGCCAGCAGTTTAGGGACAGGGGTTGGCGAGCAGTACTTC.

Concerning this clonotype: One end of the junction does not line up with germline, which may come from a read error. V usage is TRBV7-9 and J usage is TRBJ2-7, with D possibly matching TRBD2 (5 bases). The CDR3 runs to 13 residues. CDR1 is SEHNR, CDR2 FQNEAQ, per germline (reference sequence). The CDR3: CASSSRLAVERCF. DNA of the CDR3: TGTGCCAGCAGCTCCCGACTGGCGGTCGAGCGGTGCTTC.

This clonotype has ten or more counts. The chain joins TRBV29-1 to TRBJ2-2; D unclear. CDR1 and CDR2 (germline): SQVTM, ANQGSEA. The CDR3 is 16 amino acids. Deletions cut 2 bases from V and 6 bases from J, with 19 bases between. CDR3 nucleotides: TGCAGCGTTGAAAGGTTAAGGGATGGGCGAGCCGGGGAGCTGTTTTTT. Translation gives CSVERLRDGRAGELFF.

This clonotype was counted only a few times. The CDR3 DNA follows: TGTGCCAGCAGCTTATCAGCAGGGGGCCTGGGCACAGATACGCAGTATTTT. This encodes CASSLSAGGLGTDTQYF. This chain joins TRBV7-9 and TRBJ2-3; TRBD1 matches at 8 bases. V lost 2 bases and J lost 1; bases outside the gene matches: 8. The CDR3 has 17 amino acids. In germline, CDR1 is SEHNR, CDR2 FQNEAQ (reference sequence).

In its sample, this clonotype was seen many times. The chain employs TRBV5-4 and TRBJ2-2; D gene unclear. V lost 2 bases, J lost 0 bases, and 8 bases lay in between. Germline lookup yields CDR1 SGHNT and CDR2 YYREEE (reference sequence). The CDR3 runs to 15 residues. CDR3 sequence: CASSFGKTNTGELFF. DNA for the CDR3: TGTGCCAGCAGCTTCGGAAAAACGAACACCGGGGAGCTGTTTTTT.

The V call is TRBV20-1, the J call TRBJ1-1; tentatively, D is TRBD1 (5 bases). Germline CDR1 and CDR2: DFQATT and SNEGSKA (reference sequence). V dropped 5 bases and J dropped 6 bases, with 19 bases sitting between them. This CDR3 comprises 14 residues. This CDR3 is CSAHPGAVQAEAFF. The CDR3 DNA reads TGCAGTGCTCATCCGGGAGCGGTACAGGCTGAAGCTTTCTTT.

This clonotype was seen ten or more times. The chain has TRBV19 and TRBJ2-5; D is unresolved. V lost 3 bases and J lost 5, with 19 bases in between. Germline loops: CDR1 LNHDA, CDR2 SQIVND (reference sequence). The CDR3 is 16 amino acids. DNA for the CDR3: TGTGCCAGTAGTATCGGGTGGAACGGGCCGGTGGAGACCCAGTACTTC. It codes for CASSIGWNGPVETQYF.